This is a list of T cell receptor beta chains from one sample in a study of cytomegalovirus exposure and HLA in healthy donors. Sequencing was performed with immunoSEQ multiplex PCR; in TCRdb, only in-frame clones are kept and a portion is missing. The sample carries approximately 100,000 clones, 65% to 90% recorded once. The sample consisted of PBMCs. All receptors derive from a man in his forties or fifties in good health and CMV-seronegative. CDR3s include the opening cysteine and the closing phenylalanine or tryptophan. D genes are given only for firm matches. Not every row has a clone size; where given, it reads once, few, many or a size class.

CDR3 protein	CDR3 DNA	J gene	clone size	D gene	V gene
CASSREGNTEAFF	TGTGCCAGCTCACGCGAGGGGAACACTGAAGCTTTCTTT	TRBJ1-1	once	-	TRBV18
CASSPELGSGELFF	TGTGCCAGCAGCCCAGAACTAGGGTCCGGGGAGCTGTTTTTT	TRBJ2-2	-	-	TRBV4-2
CASKREDSMNTEAFF	TGTGCCAGCAAAAGAGAAGACAGCATGAACACTGAAGCTTTCTTT	TRBJ1-1	-	-	TRBV6-4
CASSAGTGNGYTF	TGTGCCAGTAGTGCTGGGACAGGGAATGGCTACACCTTC	TRBJ1-2	-	TRBD1	TRBV19
CASSIGAGTTFF	TGTGCCAGTAGTATAGGGGCCGGGACAACCTTCTTT	TRBJ1-1	-	-	TRBV19
CASSLDGSSYNSPLHF	TGTGCCAGCAGCCTGGACGGGAGCTCCTATAATTCACCCCTCCACTTT	TRBJ1-6	-	-	TRBV5-6
CASSRPRGSLYGEQYF	TGTGCCAGCAGTAGGCCCCGGGGGTCCCTCTATGGCGAGCAGTACTTC	TRBJ2-7	-	-	TRBV2
CASSSRTGNTGELFF	TGTGCCAGCAGTTCCAGGACAGGAAACACCGGGGAGCTGTTTTTT	TRBJ2-2	-	TRBD1	TRBV6-5
CAWTPVDYGYTF	TGTGCCTGGACTCCGGTTGACTATGGCTACACCTTC	TRBJ1-2	-	-	TRBV30
CASSIVAYNEQFF	TGTGCCAGTAGTATAGTCGCCTACAATGAGCAGTTCTTC	TRBJ2-1	-	-	TRBV19
CASSTQGNTEAFF	TGTGCCAGCAGCACACAGGGTAACACTGAAGCTTTCTTT	TRBJ1-1	-	-	TRBV9
CATSRGQGFPYEQYF	TGTGCCACCAGCAGGGGACAGGGGTTCCCCTACGAGCAGTACTTC	TRBJ2-7	-	TRBD1	TRBV15
CASSTGNYNEQFF	TGTGCCAGCAGTACAGGGAACTACAATGAGCAGTTCTTC	TRBJ2-1	few	-	TRBV6-5
CASSPQGLPDEQFF	TGTGCCAGCAGTCCCCAGGGACTCCCGGATGAGCAGTTCTTC	TRBJ2-1	-	-	TRBV6-4
CASSQAQGAFETQYF	TGTGCCAGCAGCCAAGCCCAGGGCGCATTCGAGACCCAGTACTTC	TRBJ2-5	-	-	TRBV14
CASSLGTGEPREAFF	TGCGCCAGCAGCTTGGGGACAGGGGAACCCCGCGAAGCTTTCTTT	TRBJ1-1	-	TRBD1	TRBV5-1
CASRTGTSGNEQFF	TGTGCAAGTCGCACCGGGACTAGCGGTAATGAGCAGTTCTTC	TRBJ2-1	few	-	TRBV12-2
CASSYSGGAQAFF	TGTGCCAGCAGTTACTCAGGGGGGGCCCAAGCTTTCTTT	TRBJ1-1	-	-	TRBV6-5
CASSLGGGNQPQHF	TGTGCCAGCAGCTTGGGAGGGGGAAATCAGCCCCAGCATTTT	TRBJ1-5	-	-	TRBV5-4
CASSPYPGVSYEQYF	TGTGCCAGCAGTCCCTACCCAGGGGTAAGCTACGAGCAGTACTTC	TRBJ2-7	-	-	TRBV6-5
CASSVGSHTEAFF	TGTGCCAGCAGCGTAGGAAGCCACACTGAAGCTTTCTTT	TRBJ1-1	-	-	TRBV9
CASRRNAGGQGGELFF	TGTGCCAGCAGACGAAACGCGGGGGGGCAGGGCGGGGAGCTGTTTTTT	TRBJ2-2	-	TRBD2	TRBV9
CAISESGDSPLHF	TGTGCCATCAGTGAGTCAGGGGATTCACCCCTCCACTTT	TRBJ1-6	-	-	TRBV10-3
CASRGLRNTEAFF	TGTGCCAGCAGGGGGCTAAGGAACACTGAAGCTTTCTTT	TRBJ1-1	-	-	TRBV7-3
CASSVAGGATEAFF	TGTGCCAGCAGCGTAGCAGGGGGAGCCACTGAAGCTTTCTTT	TRBJ1-1	few	TRBD1	TRBV9
CASSLGAYGYTF	TGTGCCAGCAGTTTGGGGGCCTATGGCTACACCTTC	TRBJ1-2	few	-	TRBV28
CSVPPSGSADTQYF	TGCAGCGTGCCCCCAAGCGGCTCGGCAGATACGCAGTATTTT	TRBJ2-3	-	-	TRBV29-1
CASRDRGGITSTDTQYF	TGTGCCAGCAGGGACAGGGGGGGGATAACTAGCACAGATACGCAGTATTTT	TRBJ2-3	-	TRBD1	TRBV28
CASRPKGGDTQYF	TGTGCCAGTAGACCAAAGGGGGGGGATACGCAGTATTTT	TRBJ2-3	-	-	TRBV19
CASSPKTGGNYGYTF	TGCGCCAGCAGCCCAAAGACAGGGGGGAACTATGGCTACACCTTC	TRBJ1-2	-	TRBD1	TRBV5-1
CASSPVADTQYF	TGTGCCAGCAGCCCAGTAGCGGATACGCAGTATTTT	TRBJ2-3	-	-	TRBV9
CASSSLAGVRETQYF	TGTGCCAGCAGTTCCCTAGCGGGGGTTCGGGAGACCCAGTACTTC	TRBJ2-5	-	TRBD2	TRBV6-6
CASSPSGDSSGYTF	TGTGCCAGCAGTCCCTCAGGGGACAGTTCTGGCTACACCTTC	TRBJ1-2	few	TRBD1	TRBV6-4
CASSESRTGQETQYF	TGCGCCAGCAGTGAGTCTCGGACAGGCCAAGAGACCCAGTACTTC	TRBJ2-5	-	TRBD1	TRBV10-1
CASSVTGNGELFF	TGTGCCAGCAGCGTAACAGGGAACGGGGAGCTGTTTTTT	TRBJ2-2	-	-	TRBV9
CASRTGFSGNTIYF	TGTGCCAGCAGGACAGGGTTCTCTGGAAACACCATATATTTT	TRBJ1-3	-	TRBD1	TRBV2
CASSLQQGLDEQFF	TGTGCCAGCAGCTTACAGCAGGGTCTGGATGAGCAGTTCTTC	TRBJ2-1	-	-	TRBV7-6
CASSFRQGYGYTF	TGTGCCAGCAGCTTTAGACAGGGATATGGCTACACCTTC	TRBJ1-2	few	TRBD1	TRBV7-8
CASREQNLNTEAFF	TGTGCCAGTAGAGAACAGAATCTGAACACTGAAGCTTTCTTT	TRBJ1-1	-	-	TRBV19
CASTPWREAGELFF	TGTGCCAGCACCCCTTGGAGGGAGGCCGGGGAGCTGTTTTTT	TRBJ2-2	-	-	TRBV2
CASSIQQGTSTIYF	TGTGCCAGTAGTATCCAACAGGGGACGAGCACCATATATTTT	TRBJ1-3	-	TRBD1	TRBV19
CASSPHRGRATNEKLFF	TGTGCCAGCAGCCCTCACAGGGGGCGTGCAACTAATGAAAAACTGTTTTTT	TRBJ1-4	-	TRBD1	TRBV11-2
CASRGQVDSGNTIYF	TGTGCCAGCAGAGGACAGGTAGACTCTGGAAACACCATATATTTT	TRBJ1-3	-	TRBD1	TRBV6-5
CATSRDPSGGIDTQYF	TGTGCCACCAGCAGAGACCCTAGCGGGGGCATAGATACGCAGTATTTT	TRBJ2-3	-	TRBD2	TRBV15
CASSHRSANYGYTF	TGTGCCAGCAGCCACAGATCCGCTAACTATGGCTACACCTTC	TRBJ1-2	few	-	TRBV7-8
CASSTTGVNEKLFF	TGTGCCAGCAGTACTACGGGGGTTAATGAAAAACTGTTTTTT	TRBJ1-4	once	-	TRBV5-5
CASSLDPTGADTQYF	TGTGCCAGCAGCCTCGACCCCACCGGGGCAGATACGCAGTATTTT	TRBJ2-3	-	-	TRBV5-5
CASSPRGGYMNTEAFF	TGTGCCAGCAGCCCGAGGGGGGGGTACATGAACACTGAAGCTTTCTTT	TRBJ1-1	-	-	TRBV5-4
CASSPGGGRNEQFF	TGTGCCAGCTCACCAGGGGGGGGAAGGAATGAGCAGTTCTTC	TRBJ2-1	-	TRBD2	TRBV18
CASSTGSLTYEQYF	TGTGCCAGCTCAACCGGGAGCCTCACGTACGAGCAGTACTTC	TRBJ2-7	-	-	TRBV18
CASSPGRGLGETQYF	TGTGCCAGCTCACCAGGCAGGGGATTGGGGGAGACCCAGTACTTC	TRBJ2-5	-	-	TRBV18
CASSGGDRANEKLFF	TGTGCCAGCAGCGGGGGGGACAGGGCTAATGAAAAACTGTTTTTT	TRBJ1-4	-	TRBD1	TRBV7-9
CARKQGSNQPQHF	TGTGCCAGGAAACAGGGGAGCAATCAGCCCCAGCATTTT	TRBJ1-5	once	TRBD1	TRBV2
CAISESGGTGGVGTEAFF	TGTGCCATCAGTGAGTCGGGGGGAACAGGGGGGGTGGGCACTGAAGCTTTCTTT	TRBJ1-1	-	TRBD1	TRBV10-3
CASGRGEKLFF	TGTGCCAGCGGGCGGGGGGAAAAACTGTTTTTT	TRBJ1-4	once	-	TRBV2
CASSPSASSYNSPLHF	TGTGCCAGCAGCCCATCCGCTAGCTCCTATAATTCACCCCTCCACTTT	TRBJ1-6	-	-	TRBV9
CASSLQGLTEAFF	TGTGCCAGCTCTCTACAGGGTTTGACTGAAGCTTTCTTT	TRBJ1-1	-	-	TRBV18
CASSTGGDGYTF	TGTGCCAGCAGCACAGGGGGCGATGGCTACACCTTC	TRBJ1-2	-	TRBD1	TRBV6-5
CASTRVGEAFF	TGTGCCAGTACCAGGGTTGGTGAAGCTTTCTTT	TRBJ1-1	-	-	TRBV19
CASAKPSTGTGSHYGYTF	TGCGCCAGCGCGAAGCCTTCCACCGGGACAGGGAGTCACTATGGCTACACCTTC	TRBJ1-2	-	TRBD1	TRBV5-1